The 26 T cell receptor beta chains in this list originate from one sample, sequenced in a study of OX40 agonist ivuxolimab in advanced cancers. Profiled with immunoSEQ multiplex PCR; TCRdb holds only in-frame clones, not every one. Of around 41,000 clones listed, roughly 80% were seen once; the top ten hold roughly 2.7%. Here the sequenced sample was CD4+ or CD8+ T cells sorted from blood, taken in a trial of the OX40 agonist ivuxolimab. These receptors originate from an adult with an advanced solid tumor such as melanoma, head and neck, liver or kidney cancer.

Only a few counts were recorded for this clone. V gene TRBV4-2 combines with J gene TRBJ2-5; D ambiguous. The length of the CDR3 is 15 residues. Trimming left V 0 bases short and J 3 bases short, with 11 bases between. In germline, CDR1 is LGHNA, CDR2 YNFKEQ. The CDR3 DNA sequence: TGTGCCAGCAGCCAAGATGGGCAGAACGAAGAGACCCAGTACTTC. It is translated as CASSQDGQNEETQYF.

The chain links TRBV11-2 to TRBJ1-3, with D uncertain. Germline V gene data show CDR1 as SGHAT and CDR2 as FQNNGV. Trimming shortened V by 5 bases and J by 0 bases, and 11 bases separated the two germline ends. The CDR3 is 15 amino acids. CDR3 in amino acids: CASSLIGYSGNTIYF. CDR3 bases: TGTGCCAGCAGCCTTATAGGTTACTCTGGAAACACCATATATTTT. Based on the CDR3 plus reference TRBV11-2 and TRBJ1-3, the full variable domain is EAGVAQSPRYKIIEKRQSVAFWCNPISGHATLYWYQQILGQGPKLLIQFQNNGVVDDSQLPKDRFSAERLKGVDSTLKIQPAKLEDSAVYLCASSLIGYSGNTIYFGEGSWLTVV.

This clone occurred once. The rearrangement links TRBV2 to TRBJ2-1, with 7 bases matching TRBD2. The CDR3 contains 15 residues. Germline V gene data show CDR1 as SNHLY and CDR2 as FYNNEI. After removal of 4 bases from V and 8 bases from J, the junction contained 11 bases not matched to a gene. The CDR3 is CASSASRREFDEQFF. The CDR3 DNA is TGTGCCAGCAGTGCATCGCGGCGGGAGTTCGATGAGCAGTTCTTC.

The V call is TRBV30, the J call TRBJ1-5; no definite D call. CDR1 and CDR2 from the germline V gene are GTSNPN and SVGIG (reference sequence). Trimming stripped 1 base from V and 1 base from J, with 11 bases between. The CDR3 is 15 residues long. CDR3 in amino acids: CAWSESRVSNQPQHF. CDR3 nucleotides: TGTGCCTGGAGTGAATCTCGGGTGAGCAATCAGCCCCAGCATTTT.

CDR3 nucleotide sequence: TGTGCCAGCAGCTCTGACGGGACTAGCGAGGGCGAGCAGTACTTC. This encodes CASSSDGTSEGEQYF. The chain employs TRBV7-6 and TRBJ2-7; 10 positions match TRBD2. CDR1 and CDR2 from the germline V gene are SGHVS and FNYEAQ. The CDR3 contains 15 residues. V shed 4 bases and J 6 bases; nucleotides not matched to a gene: 9.

The chain carries TRBV19 and TRBJ1-4; D unclear. This CDR3 has 16 residues. V dropped 3 bases and J dropped 6 bases, with 17 bases sitting between them. Germline values: CDR1 LNHDA, CDR2 SQIVND (reference sequence). DNA for the CDR3: TGTGCCAGTAGTATGAGACACGTTTCGCGGGATGAAAAACTGTTTTTT. Translated: CASSMRHVSRDEKLFF.

The gene calls are TRBV6-5 and TRBJ1-5; D call uncertain. The germline V and J ends were trimmed by 0 bases and 4 bases, with 10 bases remaining between them. The CDR3 length is 15 residues. Germline CDR1 and CDR2: MNHEY and SVGAGI. CDR3 nucleotide sequence: TGTGCCAGCAGTTACTCGAAAGGGTTTAATCAGCCCCAGCATTTT. Translated: CASSYSKGFNQPQHF.

The chain links TRBV5-1 to TRBJ2-1, with 8 nucleotides matching TRBD1. V gave up 2 bases and J gave up 8 bases; unmatched junction bases: 12. The CDR3 contains 16 residues. Per germline, CDR1 SGHRS and CDR2 YFSETQ. CDR3 in DNA: TGCGCCAGCAGCTTTCGTTGGACAGGGTATAATTATGAGCAGTTCTTC. This translates into CASSFRWTGYNYEQFF.

The rearrangement uses TRBV2 and TRBJ2-7, with TRBD1 matching over 8 bases. The junction had 6 bases not matched to a gene; V was cut back by 6 bases and J by 5 bases. The CDR3 covers 13 residues. Germline lookup yields CDR1 SNHLY and CDR2 FYNNEI. This CDR3 is CASSPDRGHEQYF. The CDR3 region has the DNA TGTGCCAGCAGCCCCGACAGGGGTCACGAGCAGTACTTC.

This chain links TRBV27 with TRBJ2-3; D gene ambiguous. The V and J ends lost 2 bases and 6 bases respectively, with 21 bases between them. The CDR3 has 17 residues. The germline V gene encodes CDR1 MNHEY and CDR2 SMNVEV (reference sequence). CDR3 region: CASSLVPSMGFRDTQYF. CDR3 DNA sequence: TGTGCCAGCAGTTTAGTTCCGAGCATGGGCTTTAGGGATACGCAGTATTTT.

V is TRBV19 and J is TRBJ2-5; no clear D. The V and J ends lost 1 base and 6 bases respectively, with 15 bases between them. Germline CDR1 and CDR2: LNHDA and SQIVND (reference sequence). CDR3 size: 15 residues. Written as DNA, the CDR3 is TGTGCCAGTAGTATAGGACGGCCAACGAGGAAGACCCAGTACTTC. This translates into CASSIGRPTRKTQYF. The whole variable domain, filled in from reference TRBV19 and TRBJ2-5, reads DGGITQSPKYLFRKEGQNVTLSCEQNLNHDAMYWYRQDPGQGLRLIYYSQIVNDFQKGDIAEGYSVSREKKESFPLTVTSAQKNPTAFYLCASSIGRPTRKTQYFGPGTRLLVL.

The CDR3 here is CASTRGLRSSYNEQFF. Written as DNA, the CDR3 is TGTGCCAGCACCCGTGGGCTTCGCAGCTCCTACAATGAGCAGTTCTTC. The V call is TRBV28, the J call TRBJ2-1; D not certain. Between the trimmed V and J ends, which lost 7 bases and 0 bases, there was a span of 16 bases. Germline-derived CDR1 and CDR2 are MDHEN and SYDVKM. CDR3 length equals 16 residues.

V and J are TRBV28 and TRBJ1-4; 7 nucleotides match TRBD1. With 8 bases clipped from V and 5 bases from J, the junction kept 8 bases outside the gene matches. Germline V gives CDR1 MDHEN, CDR2 SYDVKM. The CDR3 runs to 14 residues. As DNA, the CDR3 is TGTGCCAGCTTCCCGGGGACAGAGAATGAAAAACTGTTTTTT. Protein product: CASFPGTENEKLFF. Supplemented by reference TRBV28 and TRBJ1-4, the full variable domain reads DVKVTQSSRYLVKRTGEKVFLECVQDMDHENMFWYRQDPGLGLRLIYFSYDVKMKEKGDIPEGYSVSREKKERFSLILESASTNQTSMYLCASFPGTENEKLFFGSGTQLSVL.

This clone has just a few counts. The rearrangement uses TRBV28 and TRBJ2-5; 10 nucleotides match TRBD1. V was pared by 8 bases and J by 5 bases, with 8 bases of the junction left unmatched. This CDR3 has 14 amino acids. From germline, CDR1 is MDHEN and CDR2 SYDVKM. The CDR3 bases are TGTGCCAGCCTCAAAGGGACAGGGGTTGAGACCCAGTACTTC. Encoded protein: CASLKGTGVETQYF. Based on the CDR3 plus reference TRBV28 and TRBJ2-5, the full variable domain is DVKVTQSSRYLVKRTGEKVFLECVQDMDHENMFWYRQDPGLGLRLIYFSYDVKMKEKGDIPEGYSVSREKKERFSLILESASTNQTSMYLCASLKGTGVETQYFGPGTRLLVL.

The chain carries TRBV6-5 and TRBJ2-1; 9 bases agree with TRBD2. Trimming cost V 6 bases and J 2 bases; bases outside gene matches: 5. In germline, CDR1 is MNHEY, CDR2 SVGAGI. The length of the CDR3 is 15 residues. The CDR3 sequence is CASRSLAGAYNEQFF. CDR3 in DNA: TGTGCCAGCAGATCCTTAGCGGGGGCCTACAATGAGCAGTTCTTC.

The chain is built from TRBV18 and TRBJ1-2, with D tentatively TRBD1 (6 bases). V was shortened by 3 bases and J by 4 bases, with 15 bases between the two germline ends. CDR1 and CDR2 from the germline V gene are KGHSH and LQKENI. This CDR3 spans 15 amino acids. CDR3 DNA sequence: TGTGCCAGCTCACCCCTATCGGGGGGGCTCTATGGCTACACCTTC. Translating gives CASSPLSGGLYGYTF.

This clone was counted a single time. This chain links TRBV7-2 with TRBJ2-7; maybe TRBD1 (5 bases). V lost 1 base, J lost 0 bases, and 10 bases lay in between. CDR3 length: 15 amino acids. Germline V gene sequence: CDR1 SGHTA, CDR2 FQGNSA. CDR3 DNA: TGTGCCAGCAGCTTAGAACAGGTCTACTCCTACGAGCAGTACTTC. It yields the protein CASSLEQVYSYEQYF. Full variable domain (rest looked up from reference TRBV7-2 and TRBJ2-7): GAGVSQSPSNKVTEKGKDVELRCDPISGHTALYWYRQSLGQGLEFLIYFQGNSAPDKSGLPSDRFSAERTGGSVSTLTIQRTQQEDSAVYLCASSLEQVYSYEQYFGPGTRLTVT.

The chain links TRBV19 to TRBJ1-5; 8 bases are a match to TRBD1. The CDR3 spans 13 residues. Trimming at V came to 8 bases and at J to 5 bases, leaving 5 bases not matched to a gene. Germline V gene lookup returns CDR1 LNHDA and CDR2 SQIVND (reference sequence). CDR3 bases: TGTGCCAGTGCCGGGACAGGAGATCAGCCCCAGCATTTT. This encodes CASAGTGDQPQHF.

The rearrangement uses TRBV2 and TRBJ2-7; D gene uncertain. Germline CDR1 and CDR2: SNHLY and FYNNEI. The CDR3 is 13 residues long. V shed 2 bases and J shed 7 bases, with 12 bases lying between them. The CDR3 DNA reads as TGTGCCAGCAGTGAAAGCCCGCGAGAAGAGCAGTACTTC. As protein: CASSESPREEQYF.

This clone was counted only a few times. This CDR3 is CASSSPTESYGYTF. For the CDR3, the DNA is TGTGCCAGCAGTTCGCCCACGGAAAGCTATGGCTACACCTTC. V gene TRBV28 combines with J gene TRBJ1-2; D is ambiguous. V gave up 4 bases and J gave up 4 bases, with 13 bases separating them. CDR1 is MDHEN, CDR2 SYDVKM, per germline. This CDR3 has 14 amino acids.

The chain employs TRBV30 and TRBJ2-1; no definite D call. V shed 3 bases and J shed 8 bases, with 11 bases lying between them. The CDR3 has 12 amino acids. CDR1 is GTSNPN, CDR2 SVGIG, per germline (reference sequence). CDR3 region: CAWRAYEDEQFF. The CDR3 DNA is TGTGCCTGGAGGGCGTATGAGGATGAGCAGTTCTTC.

The chain couples TRBV28 to TRBJ2-1; D could derive from TRBD1 or TRBD2 (5 bases each). CDR3 length: 15 amino acids. The germline gives CDR1 MDHEN, CDR2 SYDVKM. V was trimmed by 7 bases and J by 5 bases, leaving 18 bases between them. Here the CDR3 reads CASTPWGRINNEQFF. The CDR3 coding sequence is TGTGCCAGCACTCCATGGGGACGGATAAACAATGAGCAGTTCTTC.

This chain connects TRBV7-9 to TRBJ2-1; D not resolved. Germline V lookup: CDR1 SEHNR, CDR2 FQNEAQ (reference sequence). The CDR3 totals 12 residues. Trimming removed 2 bases at V and 5 bases at J, with 4 bases between. The CDR3 bases are TGTGCCAGCAGCTTATCGGACAATGAGCAGTTCTTC. The encoded protein is CASSLSDNEQFF.

The chain joins TRBV28 to TRBJ1-5; 7 nucleotides agree with TRBD1. This CDR3 region has 15 residues. Trimming took 6 bases from V and 1 from J; bases not matched to a gene: 6. Germline V gene lookup returns CDR1 MDHEN and CDR2 SYDVKM. CDR3 in amino acids: CASRPDRYSNQPQHF. CDR3 nucleotides: TGTGCCAGCAGACCGGACAGGTACAGCAATCAGCCCCAGCATTTT.

The chain uses TRBV2 and TRBJ1-4; D uncertain. The germline CDR1 and CDR2 sequences are SNHLY and FYNNEI. CDR3 length: 14 residues. V was shortened by 4 bases and J by 2 bases, with 8 bases between the two germline ends. The DNA of the CDR3 is TGTGCCAGCAGTGCATGGACTACTAATGAAAAACTGTTTTTT. This translates into CASSAWTTNEKLFF.

The rearrangement uses TRBV30 and TRBJ1-2, with D unresolved. Germline lookup yields CDR1 GTSNPN and CDR2 SVGIG (reference sequence). CDR3 length: 14 amino acids. V gave up 2 bases and J gave up 4 bases, with 14 bases separating them. This CDR3 reads CAWSPYGSFYGYTF. The CDR3 region has the DNA TGTGCCTGGAGTCCCTATGGGTCTTTCTATGGCTACACCTTC.